The next 8 T cell receptor beta chains were all read from a single sample in a study of neurological immune-mediated disorders (dated by TCRdb to between 2018 and 2021). The method was 5' RACE. TCRdb shows the sequencer as Illumina HiSeq 2500. TCRdb reran the public reads through fastp at Q25 and MiXCR, keeping productive beta chains. All rows with the same CDR3 protein become a single entry with the most common DNA and genes. The sample profile shows some 14,000 distinct CDR3 sequences; about 7.4% of them were found once. The ten largest clones capture approximately 24% of the sample. The specimen sequenced was CD8+ T cells from blood. These receptor sequences come from a woman aged 40 to 50 in good health.

This clonotype came up many times. The chain carries TRBV7-9 and TRBJ2-5; 7 nucleotides agree with TRBD2. Germline CDR1 is SEHNR and CDR2 is FQNEAQ (reference sequence). The V gene end was trimmed by 4 bases and the J gene end by 5 bases; junction bases not matched to a gene: 7. The CDR3 has 14 amino acids. In DNA, the CDR3 is TGTGCCAGCAGCTGGGAGGGAGCGGGGGAGACCCAGTACTTC. Translation: CASSWEGAGETQYF.

This clonotype was counted at least ten times. V gene TRBV7-2 combines with J gene TRBJ2-7; 8 bases are shared with TRBD1. Losses at the gene ends were 4 bases for V and 3 bases for J; bases not matched to a gene: 11. Germline V CDR1 and CDR2: SGHTA, FQGNSA. The CDR3 has 16 residues. The chain's CDR3 is CASSSVFGQGIYEQYF. The CDR3, as DNA: TGTGCCAGCAGCTCTGTTTTCGGACAGGGAATCTACGAGCAGTACTTC. Looking up the rest from reference TRBV7-2 and TRBJ2-7 gives the full variable domain: GAGVSQSPSNKVTEKGKDVELRCDPISGHTALYWYRQSLGQGLEFLIYFQGNSAPDKSGLPSDRFSAERTGGSVSTLTIQRTQQEDSAVYLCASSSVFGQGIYEQYFGPGTRLTVT.

The table lists this clonotype with many counts. The chain combines TRBV7-9 with TRBJ2-1; 10 nucleotides match TRBD2. From germline, CDR1 is SEHNR and CDR2 FQNEAQ (reference sequence). The CDR3 is made up of 15 amino acids. J was trimmed by 7 bases and V by 4 bases; bases with no gene match: 7. CDR3 protein: CASSSLAGAHNEQFF. The DNA for the CDR3 is TGTGCCAGCAGCTCCCTAGCGGGGGCTCATAATGAGCAGTTCTTC. The variable domain in full, with the rest retrieved from reference TRBV7-9 and TRBJ2-1, is DTGVSQNPRHKITKRGQNVTFRCDPISEHNRLYWYRQTLGQGPEFLTYFQNEAQLEKSRLLSDRFSAERPKGSFSTLEIQRTEQGDSAMYLCASSSLAGAHNEQFFGPGTRLTVL.

This clonotype showed up many times. The chain couples TRBV3-1 to TRBJ2-1; maybe TRBD2 (5 bases). The V end lost 6 bases, the J end lost 0 bases, and 12 bases lay between the germline ends. Germline CDR1 LGHDT, CDR2 YNNKEL (reference sequence). This CDR3 has 15 residues. The CDR3 bases are TGTGCCAGCAGGGATACAGCGGACTCCTACAATGAGCAGTTCTTC. This sequence encodes CASRDTADSYNEQFF.

This clonotype counts as medium-sized. V is TRBV27 and J is TRBJ2-1; TRBD2 agrees at 8 bases. The germline V gene encodes CDR1 MNHEY and CDR2 SMNVEV (reference sequence). The junction had 3 bases not matched to a gene; V was cut back by 0 bases and J by 2 bases. The CDR3 is 16 residues long. The CDR3 loop reads CASSLSQTSAYNEQFF. CDR3 DNA sequence: TGTGCCAGCAGTTTATCGCAGACTAGCGCCTACAATGAGCAGTTCTTC.

Note on this clonotype: The DNA is left out, because the CDR3 cannot be placed on it with certainty; the CDR3 is given as TCRdb lists it. V usage is TRBV5-6 and J usage is TRBJ2-1. The CDR3 comprises 19 residues, both ends counted. Germline V gene data show CDR1 as SGHDT and CDR2 as YYEEEE. The CDR3 spells CASSFYICSAKTRWDEQFF.

This clonotype is large. This rearrangement joins TRBV28 to TRBJ2-7; D is uncertain. The CDR3 has 13 amino acids. The germline V gene has CDR1 MDHEN and CDR2 SYDVKM. Deletions cut 3 bases from V and 0 bases from J, with 6 bases between. The CDR3 bases are TGTGCCAGCAGTTTGGGTCTCTCCTACGAGCAGTACTTC. Translating it yields CASSLGLSYEQYF. The variable domain in full, completed from reference TRBV28 and TRBJ2-7, reads DVKVTQSSRYLVKRTGEKVFLECVQDMDHENMFWYRQDPGLGLRLIYFSYDVKMKEKGDIPEGYSVSREKKERFSLILESASTNQTSMYLCASSLGLSYEQYFGPGTRLTVT.

This clonotype was counted at least ten times. The rearrangement joins TRBV20-1 to TRBJ2-3; TRBD1 aligns across 7 bases. Germline loops: CDR1 DFQATT, CDR2 SNEGSKA (reference sequence). The CDR3 has 12 amino acids. J was trimmed by 5 bases and V by 8 bases; bases with no gene match: 7. As DNA, the CDR3 is TGCAGTCAGATACAGGGGATAGATACGCAGTATTTT. It yields the protein CSQIQGIDTQYF.